This T cell receptor (beta chain) was captured by sequencing in a study of blood T cell repertoires in COVID-19 (dated by TCRdb to 2020 to 2022). General notes on the study: Collaborator samples came from the United States, Italy and Spain and covered acute and convalescent phases of COVID-19. The material from the prospective study consisted of cDNA or gDNA derived from T cells, B-cell-depleted T cells, or PBMCs. Deeply sampled blood TCRbeta repertoires from subjects exposed to, actively infected with, or recovered from COVID-19 were included in the dataset. A freely available public database, intended as a resource for researchers studying the immune response to SARS-CoV-2, is where the repertoires were released. Samples came from the ongoing ImmuneRACE study (first 160 participants) plus 1,254 subjects from 6 global collaborators. Nearly every sample came with metadata listing a de-identified subject ID, COVID-19 status, age in years and sex. Where HLA class I and class II types were available, the types were taken from metadata supplied by the sample provider, not from assay-based typing.

Participants in the prospective study were aged 18 to 89 years, lived in under 30 United States geographic areas, and enrolled through a virtual design. In the prospective study, participants were assigned to cohorts based on the clinical history participants reported in a screening survey and a study questionnaire. Exposed participants had been in contact, within 2 weeks of entering the study, with a person who had a PCR-confirmed or clinician-diagnosed case of COVID-19. Each participant in the prospective study had whole blood, serum and a nasopharyngeal or oropharyngeal swab collected by mobile phlebotomists. Additional blood draws and questionnaires over a roughly two-month period could optionally be provided by prospective study participants. Blood samples from the prospective study were shipped frozen or at room temperature prior to DNA extraction. Worth noting for this clone: Its antigen remains unidentified. Base qualities were left out, and no much larger clone turns up one base away.

Results and caveats for the whole study, not just this receptor: The quantity of clinical and demographic metadata differed by source and by participant and was supplied without curation.

TCRbeta CDR3 regions were amplified from genomic DNA by means of the immunoSEQ Assay, a bias-controlled multiplex PCR. The study's processing was this. The number of nucleated cells in each sample was estimated from the amplification of reference gene primers within the assay. Sequence reads were collapsed and filtered to measure the absolute abundance of every unique TCRbeta CDR3 rearrangement. For each sample, productive Simpson clonality was calculated as the square root of Simpson's diversity index over productive rearrangements. TCRdb mirrors the immuneACCESS table, restricted to in-frame sequences. Some clones are absent from its copies; in checked studies, under half trace to an unresolved V gene, and the reason for the others is unknown. The V and J calls and clone size were taken over from that table, and D and trimming were inferred from the DNA. Recorded for this sample are about 260,000 clones; around 93% of them occurred a single time. The ten largest clones capture 2.5% to 3% of the sample.

The sequenced sample consisted of PBMCs or T cells enriched from blood (not recorded which). The sequence derives from a man aged 35 to 55 who had been exposed to COVID-19.

The base sequence is TGTGCCAGCAGTTTATCCGTCGGGAGGACTAGCGGTACCACCGGGGAGCTGTTTTTT. This sequence encodes CASSLSVGRTSGTTGELFF. The chain links TRBV28 with TRBJ2-2; 10 junctional bases match TRBD2. According to the germline V gene, CDR1 reads MDHEN and CDR2 reads SYDVKM. V trim: 1 base; J trim: 4 bases; unmatched bases: 12. The CDR3 contains 19 residues, cysteine and phenylalanine counted. Only the CDR3 DNA is retained, 57 bases long and in frame from the first base.